This entry lists 2 T cell receptor beta chains sequenced from one sample in a study of blood T cell repertoires in COVID-19. Assay used: immunoSEQ multiplex PCR; TCRdb lists only in-frame clones, some missing. The sample shows 150,000 to 200,000 clones, less than 85% of them seen only once. Specimen: PBMCs or T cells enriched from blood (not recorded which). The receptor set was obtained from a woman aged 55-70 years with acute COVID-19.

This chain joins TRBV10-1 and TRBJ2-7; TRBD2 might be the D (7 bases). This CDR3 comprises 16 residues. V lost 5 bases to trimming and J lost 6 bases, with 23 bases between them. Germline assignment: CDR1 WNHNN and CDR2 SYGVQD (reference sequence). The CDR3 bases are TGCGCCAGCAGTCAGAAGGGGGGGCGCGATTGGTGCGAGCAGTACGTC. Its protein is CASSQKGGRDWCEQYV.

V and J are TRBV10-3 and TRBJ1-2, with D possibly TRBD1 on 5 matching bases. V dropped 8 bases and J dropped 4 bases, with 11 bases sitting between them. Germline CDR1 and CDR2: ENHRY and SYGVKD. The CDR3 is 12 residues long. The CDR3 region has the DNA TGTGCCATCGGCCAGGGTTCCTATGGCTACACCTTC. It is translated as CAIGQGSYGYTF.